This TCR beta chain was found in a study of T-cell reconstitution after alpha-beta-depleted transplantation in children. Notes on this clonotype: The junction does not match germline at one end; this may be a read error.

The germline V gene has CDR1 SQVTM and CDR2 ANQGSEA. The CDR3 contains 12 residues. Preparation of the TCRbeta library used unique molecular identifiers. Via MiXCR, TCRdb re-called the PCR reads, giving one row per CDR3 protein. In the table there are a few hundred thousand distinct CDR3 sequences, approximately 6.3% of which are singletons. The source was PBMCs, collected before TCRalphabeta/CD19-depleted stem cell transplant. This clonotype originated in a boy younger than 10 with acute lymphoblastic leukemia, due to receive a stem cell transplant. The chain uses TRBV29-1 and TRBJ1-2; tentatively, D is TRBD1 (5 bases). CDR3 amino acids: CSVEAGDYCYTF. CDR3 nucleotide sequence: TGCAGCGTTGAAGCCGGGGACTATTGCTACACCTTC.